This T cell receptor beta chain stems from a study of blood T cell repertoires in COVID-19. Study in general: Samples came from the United States, Italy and Spain, spanning acute and convalescent COVID-19. The cDNA or gDNA used as material had been derived from T cells, B-cell-depleted T cells, or PBMCs.

The CDR3 runs 18 residues. The germline gives CDR1 SGHRS, CDR2 YFSETQ. The trim removed 0 bases at V and 4 bases at J, leaving 2 bases unmatched. The authors' processing: Counts of nucleated cells, estimated from reference gene primer amplification, were obtained. Repertoires were generated with immunoSEQ multiplex PCR, while TCRdb's copy carries only in-frame clones and drops some. Clone size and V and J calls were adopted from that table, with D and trimming inferred from the DNA. The table lists tens of thousands of clones, around 86% of them singletons, with about 12% in the top ten. The source is a human donor in a cohort sampled during active COVID-19. The donor label of this sample is uncertain. The V call is TRBV5-1, the J call TRBJ2-6, with 15 bases lining up with TRBD2. Sequenced sample: peripheral blood. CDR3 protein: CASSLEGLAGGGANVLTF. The CDR3 DNA is TGCGCCAGCAGCTTGGAGGGACTAGCGGGAGGAGGGGCCAACGTCCTGACTTTC. Full variable domain (rest looked up from reference TRBV5-1 and TRBJ2-6): KAGVTQTPRYLIKTRGQQVTLSCSPISGHRSVSWYQQTPGQGLQFLFEYFSETQRNKGNFPGRFSGRQFSNSRSEMNVSTLELGDSALYLCASSLEGLAGGGANVLTFGAGSRLTVL.